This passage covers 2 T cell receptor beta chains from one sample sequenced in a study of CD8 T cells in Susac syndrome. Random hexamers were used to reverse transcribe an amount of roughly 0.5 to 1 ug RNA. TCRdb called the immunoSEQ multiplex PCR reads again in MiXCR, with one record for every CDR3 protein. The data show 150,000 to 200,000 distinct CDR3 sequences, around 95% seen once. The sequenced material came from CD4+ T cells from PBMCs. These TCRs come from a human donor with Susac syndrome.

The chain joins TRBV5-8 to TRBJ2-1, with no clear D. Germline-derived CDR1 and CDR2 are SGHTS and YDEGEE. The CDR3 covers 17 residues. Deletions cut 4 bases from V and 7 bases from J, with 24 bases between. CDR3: CASSPAWAESRQNEQFF. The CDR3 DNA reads TGTGCCAGCAGCCCCGCCTGGGCGGAGTCCCGGCAGAATGAGCAGTTCTTC.

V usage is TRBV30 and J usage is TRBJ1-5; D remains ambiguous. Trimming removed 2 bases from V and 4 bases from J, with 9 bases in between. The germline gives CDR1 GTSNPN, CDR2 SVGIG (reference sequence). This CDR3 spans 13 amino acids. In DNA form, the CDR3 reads TGTGCCTGGAGTCTCGGACGGAATCAGCCCCAGCATTTT. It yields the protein CAWSLGRNQPQHF. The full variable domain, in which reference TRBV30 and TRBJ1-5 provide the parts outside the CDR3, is SQTIHQWPATLVQPVGSPLSLECTVEGTSNPNLYWYRQAAGRGLQLLFYSVGIGQISSEVPQNLSASRPQDRQFILSSKKLLLSDSGFYLCAWSLGRNQPQHFGDGTRLSIL.